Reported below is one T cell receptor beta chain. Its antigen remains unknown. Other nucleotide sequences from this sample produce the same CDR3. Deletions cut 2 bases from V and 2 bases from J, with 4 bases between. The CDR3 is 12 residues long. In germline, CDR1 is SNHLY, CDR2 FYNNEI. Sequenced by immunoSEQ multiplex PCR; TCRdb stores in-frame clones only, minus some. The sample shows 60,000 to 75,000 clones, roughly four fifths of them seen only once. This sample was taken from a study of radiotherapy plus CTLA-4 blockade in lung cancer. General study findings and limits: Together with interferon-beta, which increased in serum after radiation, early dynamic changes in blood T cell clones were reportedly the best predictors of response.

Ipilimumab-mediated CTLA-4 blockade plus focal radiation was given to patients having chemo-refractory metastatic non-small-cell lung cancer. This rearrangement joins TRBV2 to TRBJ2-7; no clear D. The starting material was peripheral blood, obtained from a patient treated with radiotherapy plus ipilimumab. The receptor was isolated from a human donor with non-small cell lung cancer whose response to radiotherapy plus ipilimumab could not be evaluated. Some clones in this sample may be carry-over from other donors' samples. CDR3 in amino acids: CASSETAYEQYF. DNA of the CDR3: TGTGCCAGCAGTGAAACGGCCTACGAGCAGTACTTC.